The clone carrying this T cell receptor (beta chain) was seen only a few times. Germline V gene lookup returns CDR1 SGHTA and CDR2 FQGNSA. V dropped 4 bases and J dropped 1 base, with 16 bases sitting between them. The CDR3 sequence is 16 residues long. The data stem from a study of T cells after yellow fever vaccination. Study in general: Low-cell-number fractions were prepared with SMART-Seq v4 Ultra Low Input.

TCRdb processed the 5' RACE reads anew with MiXCR; each CDR3 protein has one entry. The table has a few hundred thousand distinct CDR3 sequences, 3.6% seen once. This clonotype originated in a man aged 18 to 29 who received the YFV17D yellow fever vaccine. The V gene is TRBV7-2, the J gene TRBJ2-5; D gene uncertain. Source: PBMCs, taken on the day of the yellow fever booster vaccination. The CDR3 region has the DNA TGTGCCAGCAGCTACAGACTGGGAAGGGCCCAAGAGACCCAGTACTTC. This translates into CASSYRLGRAQETQYF.